One sample yielded the 17 T cell receptor beta chains listed below, sequenced in a study of cytomegalovirus exposure and HLA in healthy donors. Clones were sequenced by immunoSEQ multiplex PCR, and TCRdb holds only the in-frame ones, with some missing. The data show 100,000 to 150,000 clones, around 90% seen once. The sequenced sample was PBMCs. The source of these receptors is a woman between 18 and 29 years old in good health and CMV-seronegative.

This chain uses TRBV19 with TRBJ1-5, with D unclear. The V gene's germline CDR1 is LNHDA and CDR2 SQIVND (reference sequence). CDR3 length: 16 residues. Trimming removed 2 bases from V and 2 bases from J, with 13 bases in between. The CDR3 sequence: CASSIIGRERNQPQHF. CDR3 in DNA: TGTGCCAGTAGTATAATCGGGAGGGAGCGCAATCAGCCCCAGCATTTT.

The J gene is TRBJ1-3, the V gene TRBV7-6; 7 bases line up with TRBD1. V trimming: 2 bases; J trimming: 4 bases; junction bases outside the gene matches: 8. The CDR3 contains 16 residues. Germline V gene data show CDR1 as SGHVS and CDR2 as FNYEAQ. For the CDR3, the DNA is TGTGCCAGCAGCTTACATCGACAGGGCCTCGGAAACACCATATATTTT. It codes for CASSLHRQGLGNTIYF. The full variable domain, its missing parts supplied by reference TRBV7-6 and TRBJ1-3, is GAGVSQSPRYKVTKRGQDVALRCDPISGHVSLYWYRQALGQGPEFLTYFNYEAQQDKSGLPNDRFSAERPEGSISTLTIQRTEQRDSAMYRCASSLHRQGLGNTIYFGEGSWLTVV.

V gene TRBV2 combines with J gene TRBJ2-1; weak D call: TRBD1 (5 bases). Trimming pared 9 bases from V and 0 bases from J, leaving 15 bases between. The germline V gene has CDR1 SNHLY and CDR2 FYNNEI. CDR3 length: 15 amino acids. The CDR3 region is CARPLSTDSYNEQFF. The CDR3 DNA reads TGTGCCAGACCTCTATCGACAGACTCCTACAATGAGCAGTTCTTC.

In its sample, this clone was seen once. The chain recombines TRBV18 with TRBJ1-2; 11 nucleotides match TRBD1. CDR3 length: 13 amino acids. The trim removed 3 bases at V and 7 bases at J, leaving 1 base unmatched. Germline values: CDR1 KGHSH, CDR2 LQKENI. The CDR3 reads CASSPGTGGGYTF. The CDR3 bases are TGTGCCAGCTCACCCGGGACAGGGGGTGGCTACACCTTC.

J is TRBJ2-7 and V is TRBV9; 7 bases map to TRBD1. The CDR3 is made up of 14 amino acids. Germline V CDR1 and CDR2: SGDLS, YYNGEE. V trimming: 4 bases; J trimming: 1 base; junction bases outside the gene matches: 5. CDR3 nucleotide sequence: TGTGCCAGCAGCCAGGGGGATCTTTCCTACGAGCAGTACTTC. As protein: CASSQGDLSYEQYF.

The sample holds one count of this clone. V and J are TRBV2 and TRBJ2-7; a weak D match, TRBD1 (6 bases). Germline V gives CDR1 SNHLY, CDR2 FYNNEI. With 3 bases removed from V and 5 bases from J, the gap between germline ends came to 14 bases. This CDR3 spans 14 amino acids. DNA for the CDR3: TGTGCCAGCAGTGAGATGGCCAGGGGCCACGAGCAGTACTTC. Translated: CASSEMARGHEQYF.

V usage is TRBV14 and J usage is TRBJ2-7, with TRBD1 identical over 9 bases. Trimming at V came to 4 bases and at J to 6 bases, leaving 7 bases not matched to a gene. Germline CDR1 and CDR2: SGHDN and FVKESK. This CDR3 comprises 14 residues. CDR3 residues: CASSPGTGTTEQYF. CDR3 DNA: TGTGCCAGCAGCCCAGGGACAGGGACTACCGAGCAGTACTTC.

The gene calls are TRBV9 and TRBJ2-2; 10 positions agree with TRBD2. The CDR3 is made up of 16 amino acids. V shed 0 bases and J 7 bases; nucleotides not matched to a gene: 6. CDR1 and CDR2 from the germline V gene are SGDLS and YYNGEE. This chain's CDR3 is CASSVAALAGVGELFF. The CDR3, as DNA: TGTGCCAGCAGCGTAGCTGCGCTAGCGGGGGTCGGGGAGCTGTTTTTT.

CDR3 sequence (DNA): TGTGCCAGCGATGGGGGGTTCGAGCAGTACTTC. This sequence encodes CASDGGFEQYF. The chain uses TRBV2 and TRBJ2-7; TRBD2 might be the D (6 bases). Trimming cost V 8 bases and J 6 bases, with 11 bases left between them. CDR1 is SNHLY and CDR2 is FYNNEI in the germline V gene. CDR3 size: 11 residues.

The rearrangement links TRBV6-5 to TRBJ2-2; D perhaps matches TRBD2 (5 bases). Germline V gene lookup returns CDR1 MNHEY and CDR2 SVGAGI. V lost 7 bases, J lost 2 bases, and 8 bases lay in between. There are 13 residues in the CDR3. As DNA, the CDR3 is TGTGCCAGCACCGGACTTAACACCGGGGAGCTGTTTTTT. As protein: CASTGLNTGELFF.

The rearrangement joins TRBV7-9 to TRBJ1-2; TRBD1 might be the D (6 bases). V dropped 5 bases and J dropped 6 bases, with 19 bases sitting between them. This CDR3 contains 15 residues. Germline lookup yields CDR1 SEHNR and CDR2 FQNEAQ (reference sequence). Here the CDR3 DNA reads TGTGCCAGCAGCCCCCACCCGGCCAGGGGTAATGGCTACACCTTC. Translated: CASSPHPARGNGYTF.

V and J are TRBV12-5 and TRBJ1-2, with D tentatively TRBD1 (5 bases). The CDR3 is 19 residues long. Trimming took off 1 base at V and 4 bases at J, with 25 bases between the two ends. Germline CDR1 is LGHNT and CDR2 is FRNRAP. CDR3: CASGLASAQGGTRPYGYTF. The CDR3 DNA is TGTGCTAGTGGTTTGGCCTCCGCCCAGGGAGGGACTCGCCCCTATGGCTACACCTTC.

This chain joins TRBV11-3 and TRBJ2-2; possible D gene TRBD1, 6 bases. The CDR3 has 15 amino acids. The germline gives CDR1 SGHNT, CDR2 YENEEA. Trimming left V 2 bases short and J 6 bases short, with 13 bases between. CDR3 sequence (DNA): TGTGCCAGCAGCTTATACAGGGCGGTGGCCGGGGAGCTGTTTTTT. Protein product: CASSLYRAVAGELFF.

This rearrangement joins TRBV4-3 to TRBJ2-7, with 7 bases that match TRBD1. The length of the CDR3 is 15 residues. The V gene end was trimmed by 4 bases and the J gene end by 7 bases; junction bases not matched to a gene: 13. The V gene's germline CDR1 is LGHNA and CDR2 YSLEER. CDR3: CASSPHGAPRGEQYF. The CDR3 bases are TGCGCCAGCAGCCCTCACGGGGCTCCCAGGGGGGAGCAGTACTTC.

V is TRBV27 and J is TRBJ1-2; D call uncertain. The CDR3 has 15 amino acids. CDR1 MNHEY and CDR2 SMNVEV come from the germline V gene (reference sequence). V was shortened by 3 bases and J by 6 bases, with 17 bases between the two germline ends. In DNA, the CDR3 is TGTGCCAGCAGTTTTAGGCCATCTCCCGGGGATGGCTACACCTTC. Protein: CASSFRPSPGDGYTF.

The chain is built from TRBV5-1 and TRBJ2-1, with a possible D match to TRBD2 (5 bases). The CDR3 extends over 16 amino acids. The V end was cut by 1 base, the J end by 0 bases, with 11 bases between. Germline CDR1 is SGHRS and CDR2 is YFSETQ. This chain's CDR3 is CASSLTSGSSYNEQFF. The DNA for the CDR3 is TGCGCCAGCAGCTTGACAAGCGGCAGCTCCTACAATGAGCAGTTCTTC.

The rearrangement uses TRBV6-5 and TRBJ1-1; TRBD1 matches at 7 bases. J lost 3 bases, V lost 6 bases, and 1 base had no gene match. Looked up from germline, CDR1 is MNHEY and CDR2 is SVGAGI. The CDR3 spans 12 residues. DNA for the CDR3: TGTGCCAGCAGCGACAGGGACACTGAAGCTTTCTTT. Translation gives CASSDRDTEAFF.